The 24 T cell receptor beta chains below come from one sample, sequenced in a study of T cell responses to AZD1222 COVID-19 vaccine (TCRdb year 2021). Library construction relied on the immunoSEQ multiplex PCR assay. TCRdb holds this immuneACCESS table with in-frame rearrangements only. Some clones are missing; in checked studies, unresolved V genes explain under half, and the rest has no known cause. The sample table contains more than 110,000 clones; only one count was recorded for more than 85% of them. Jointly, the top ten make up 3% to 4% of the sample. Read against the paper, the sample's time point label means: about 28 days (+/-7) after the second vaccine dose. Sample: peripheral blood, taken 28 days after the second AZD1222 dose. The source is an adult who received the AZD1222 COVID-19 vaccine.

Here the CDR3 DNA reads TGCAGCGTTGGACAGGGGGTTCGAGAGACCCAGTACTTC. Translated, it gives CSVGQGVRETQYF. The chain is built from TRBV29-1 and TRBJ2-5, with 9 bases identical to TRBD1. This CDR3 has 13 amino acids. V was pared by 4 bases and J by 4 bases, with 4 bases of the junction left unmatched. Per the germline V gene, CDR1 is SQVTM and CDR2 is ANQGSEA.

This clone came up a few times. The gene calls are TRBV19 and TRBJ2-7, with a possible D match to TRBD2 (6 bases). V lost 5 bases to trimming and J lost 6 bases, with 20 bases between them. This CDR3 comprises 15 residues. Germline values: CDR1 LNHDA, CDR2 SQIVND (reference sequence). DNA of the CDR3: TGTGCCAGTAGTTCCCTTCCGGGAGATATTAGCGAGCAGTACTTC. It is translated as CASSSLPGDISEQYF.

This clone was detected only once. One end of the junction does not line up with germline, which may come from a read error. CDR3 sequence reads: CASSPTLGNTGELFF. For the CDR3, the DNA is TGTGCTAGCAGCCCGACACTGGGGAACACCGGGGAGCTGTTTTTT. The rearrangement uses TRBV7-7 and TRBJ2-2, with D unresolved. The CDR3 totals 15 residues. Germline V CDR1 and CDR2: SSHAT, FNYEAQ (reference sequence).

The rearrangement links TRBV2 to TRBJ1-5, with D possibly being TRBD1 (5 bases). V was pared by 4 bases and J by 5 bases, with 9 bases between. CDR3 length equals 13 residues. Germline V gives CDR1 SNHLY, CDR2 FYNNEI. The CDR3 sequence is CASSGPGHQPQHF. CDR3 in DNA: TGTGCCAGCAGTGGGCCAGGGCATCAGCCCCAGCATTTT.

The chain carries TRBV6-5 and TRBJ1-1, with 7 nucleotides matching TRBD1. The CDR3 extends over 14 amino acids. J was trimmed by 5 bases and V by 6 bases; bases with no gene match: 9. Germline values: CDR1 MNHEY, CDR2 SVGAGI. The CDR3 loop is CASSLYRGGTEAFF. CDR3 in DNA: TGTGCCAGCAGCCTTTACAGGGGAGGGACTGAAGCTTTCTTT.

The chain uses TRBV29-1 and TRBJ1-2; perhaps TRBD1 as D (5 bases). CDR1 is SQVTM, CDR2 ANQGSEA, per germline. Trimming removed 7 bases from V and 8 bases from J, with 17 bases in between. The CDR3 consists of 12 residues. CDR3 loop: CSALTGWGGYTF. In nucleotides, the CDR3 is TGCAGCGCCCTGACGGGATGGGGGGGCTACACCTTC.

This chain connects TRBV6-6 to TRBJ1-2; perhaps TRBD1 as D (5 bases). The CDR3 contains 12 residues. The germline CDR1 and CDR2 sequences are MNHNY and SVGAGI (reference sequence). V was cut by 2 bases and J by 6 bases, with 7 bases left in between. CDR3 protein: CASSYGGHGYTF. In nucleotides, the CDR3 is TGTGCCAGCAGTTACGGGGGTCATGGCTACACCTTC.

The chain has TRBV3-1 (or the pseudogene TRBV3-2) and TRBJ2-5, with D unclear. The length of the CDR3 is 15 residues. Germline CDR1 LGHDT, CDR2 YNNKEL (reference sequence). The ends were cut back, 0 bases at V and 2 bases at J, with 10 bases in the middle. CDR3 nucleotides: TGTGCCAGCAGCCAAGATTGGGCCACACAAGAGACCCAGTACTTC. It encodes CASSQDWATQETQYF.

The CDR3 loop reads CSASIQGNTEAFF. DNA for the CDR3: TGCAGTGCTAGTATACAGGGTAACACTGAAGCTTTCTTT. This chain links TRBV20-1 with TRBJ1-1; D is perhaps TRBD1 (6 bases). V lost 3 bases to trimming and J lost 2 bases, with 10 bases between them. The CDR3 is made up of 13 amino acids. The germline V gene encodes CDR1 DFQATT and CDR2 SNEGSKA (reference sequence).

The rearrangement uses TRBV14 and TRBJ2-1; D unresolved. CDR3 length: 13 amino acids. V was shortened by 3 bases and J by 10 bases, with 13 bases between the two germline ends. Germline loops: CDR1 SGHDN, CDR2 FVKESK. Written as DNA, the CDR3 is TGTGCCAGCAGCCAGGTATCCCTGGGGGAGCAGTTCTTC. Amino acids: CASSQVSLGEQFF.

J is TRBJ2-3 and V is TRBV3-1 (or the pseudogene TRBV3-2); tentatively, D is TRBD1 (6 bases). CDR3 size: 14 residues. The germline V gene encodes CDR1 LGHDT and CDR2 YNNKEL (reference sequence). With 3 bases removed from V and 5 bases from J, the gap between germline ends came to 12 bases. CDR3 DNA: TGTGCCAGCAGCCAGGGGGCGCATTTAGATACGCAGTATTTT. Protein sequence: CASSQGAHLDTQYF.

The CDR3 loop is CASSQDGGENYGYTF. The DNA for the CDR3 is TGCGCCAGCAGCCAAGATGGGGGTGAAAACTATGGCTACACCTTC. The chain recombines TRBV4-3 with TRBJ1-2; possibly TRBD1 for D (5 bases). Germline values: CDR1 LGHNA, CDR2 YSLEER. Trimming shortened V by 0 bases and J by 2 bases, and 10 bases separated the two germline ends. This CDR3 comprises 15 residues.

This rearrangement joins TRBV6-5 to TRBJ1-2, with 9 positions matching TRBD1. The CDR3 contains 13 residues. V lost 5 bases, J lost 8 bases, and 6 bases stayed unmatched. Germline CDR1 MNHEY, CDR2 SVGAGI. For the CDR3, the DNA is TGTGCCAGCAGTCGTCGGACAGGGGAAGGCTACACCTTC. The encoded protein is CASSRRTGEGYTF.

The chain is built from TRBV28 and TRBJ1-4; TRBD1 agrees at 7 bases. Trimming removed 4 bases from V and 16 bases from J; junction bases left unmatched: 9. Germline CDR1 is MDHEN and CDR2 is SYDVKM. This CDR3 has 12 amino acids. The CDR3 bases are TGTGCCAGCAGTTCCCCGGACAGGCTCCCGTTTTTT. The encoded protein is CASSSPDRLPFF.

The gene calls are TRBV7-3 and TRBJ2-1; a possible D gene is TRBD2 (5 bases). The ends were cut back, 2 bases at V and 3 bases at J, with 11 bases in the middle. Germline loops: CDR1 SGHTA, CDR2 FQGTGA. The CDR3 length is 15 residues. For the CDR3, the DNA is TGTGCCAGCAGCTTATATGGGGAGCACTACAATGAGCAGTTCTTC. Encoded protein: CASSLYGEHYNEQFF.

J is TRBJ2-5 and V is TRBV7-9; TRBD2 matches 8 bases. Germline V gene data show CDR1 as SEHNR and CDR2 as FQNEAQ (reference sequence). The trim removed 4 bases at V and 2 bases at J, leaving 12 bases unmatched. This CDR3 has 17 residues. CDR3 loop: CASSSYGRASGQETQYF. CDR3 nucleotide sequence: TGTGCCAGCAGCTCATACGGGAGGGCCTCTGGACAAGAGACCCAGTACTTC.

Written as DNA, the CDR3 is TGTGCCAGCAGGAAACTCAGGGGGCAGAGCAATCAGCCCCAGCATTTT. It encodes CASRKLRGQSNQPQHF. The V gene is TRBV27, the J gene TRBJ1-5; 8 bases line up with TRBD1. This CDR3 is built from 16 residues. CDR1 and CDR2 (germline): MNHEY, SMNVEV (reference sequence). The V segment lost 6 bases and the J segment 1 base; nucleotides outside the gene matches: 8.

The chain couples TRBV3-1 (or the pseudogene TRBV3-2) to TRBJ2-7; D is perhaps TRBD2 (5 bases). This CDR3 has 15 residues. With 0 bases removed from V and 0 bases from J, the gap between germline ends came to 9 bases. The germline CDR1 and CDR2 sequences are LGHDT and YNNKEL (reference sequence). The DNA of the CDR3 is TGTGCCAGCAGCCAAGACGGGGTCCTCTCCTACGAGCAGTACTTC. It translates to CASSQDGVLSYEQYF.

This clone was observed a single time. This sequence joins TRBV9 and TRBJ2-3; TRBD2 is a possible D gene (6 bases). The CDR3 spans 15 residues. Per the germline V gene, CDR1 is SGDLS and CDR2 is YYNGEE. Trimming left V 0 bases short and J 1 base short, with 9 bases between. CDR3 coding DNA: TGTGCCAGCAGCGTAGGGGGGGTACGCACAGATACGCAGTATTTT. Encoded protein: CASSVGGVRTDTQYF.

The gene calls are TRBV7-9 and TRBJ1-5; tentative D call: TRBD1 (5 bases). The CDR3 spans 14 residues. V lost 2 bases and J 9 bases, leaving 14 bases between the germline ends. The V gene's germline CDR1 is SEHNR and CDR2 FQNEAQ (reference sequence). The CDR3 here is CASSLMTSQGPQHF. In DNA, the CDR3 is TGTGCCAGCAGCTTAATGACCTCCCAGGGGCCCCAGCATTTT. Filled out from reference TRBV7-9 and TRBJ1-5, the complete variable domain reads DTGVSQNPRHKITKRGQNVTFRCDPISEHNRLYWYRQTLGQGPEFLTYFQNEAQLEKSRLLSDRFSAERPKGSFSTLEIQRTEQGDSAMYLCASSLMTSQGPQHFGDGTRLSIL.

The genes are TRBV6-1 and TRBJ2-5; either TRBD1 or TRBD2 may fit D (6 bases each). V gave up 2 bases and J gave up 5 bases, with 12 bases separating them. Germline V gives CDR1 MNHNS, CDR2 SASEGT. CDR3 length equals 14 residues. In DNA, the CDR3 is TGTGCCAGCAGTGAACCGGGGGCGGGGGAGACCCAGTACTTC. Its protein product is CASSEPGAGETQYF.

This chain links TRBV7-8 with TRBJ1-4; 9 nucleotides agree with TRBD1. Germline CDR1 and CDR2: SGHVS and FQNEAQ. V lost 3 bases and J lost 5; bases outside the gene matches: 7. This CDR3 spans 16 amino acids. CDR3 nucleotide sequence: TGTGCCAGCAGCTTGGGCAGGGACAGGGCGAATGAAAAACTGTTTTTT. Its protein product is CASSLGRDRANEKLFF.

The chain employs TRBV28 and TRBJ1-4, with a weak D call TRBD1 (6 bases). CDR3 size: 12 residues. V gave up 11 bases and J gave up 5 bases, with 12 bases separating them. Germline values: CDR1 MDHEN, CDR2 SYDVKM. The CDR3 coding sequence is TGTGCCTCGCGGGGGCCGAATGAAAAACTGTTTTTT. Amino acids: CASRGPNEKLFF. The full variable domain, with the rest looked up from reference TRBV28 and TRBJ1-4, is DVKVTQSSRYLVKRTGEKVFLECVQDMDHENMFWYRQDPGLGLRLIYFSYDVKMKEKGDIPEGYSVSREKKERFSLILESASTNQTSMYLCASRGPNEKLFFGSGTQLSVL.

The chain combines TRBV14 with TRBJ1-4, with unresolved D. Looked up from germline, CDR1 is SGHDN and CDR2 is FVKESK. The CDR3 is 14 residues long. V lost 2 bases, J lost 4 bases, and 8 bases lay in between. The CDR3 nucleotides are TGTGCCAGCAGCCAAAGGACCTTTAATGAAAAACTGTTTTTT. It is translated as CASSQRTFNEKLFF.